The 20 T cell receptor beta chains below come from one sample, sequenced in a study of T cell repertoires in cytomegalovirus infection. Which antigens these TCRs recognize remains unknown. TCRdb re-analysed the reads in MiXCR, keeping a single row per CDR3 protein. The profile shows roughly 340,000 distinct CDR3 sequences, roughly 28% of them singletons. The source was cultured PBMCs, collected from culture after CMV antigen stimulation. These receptor sequences come from a human donor in good health (CMV status not recorded). Some clones in this sample may be carry-over from other donors' samples.

This clonotype was counted a few times. The V and J genes are TRBV28 and TRBJ2-7; D is perhaps TRBD1 (6 bases). CDR3 length equals 12 residues. In germline, CDR1 is MDHEN, CDR2 SYDVKM. V dropped 6 bases and J dropped 5 bases, with 11 bases sitting between them. In DNA form, the CDR3 reads TGTGCCAGCAGCCAGGGGACAAACGAGCAGTACTTC. Amino acids: CASSQGTNEQYF. Supplemented by reference TRBV28 and TRBJ2-7, the full variable domain reads DVKVTQSSRYLVKRTGEKVFLECVQDMDHENMFWYRQDPGLGLRLIYFSYDVKMKEKGDIPEGYSVSREKKERFSLILESASTNQTSMYLCASSQGTNEQYFGPGTRLTVT.

This clonotype was detected a few times. V usage is TRBV5-8 and J usage is TRBJ2-7; D might be TRBD2 (6 bases). In germline, CDR1 is SGHTS, CDR2 YDEGEE. CDR3 length: 16 residues. With 2 bases removed from V and 1 base from J, the gap between germline ends came to 16 bases. Here the CDR3 reads CASSFNGGWVSYEQYF. In DNA form, the CDR3 reads TGTGCCAGCAGCTTCAATGGAGGGTGGGTTTCCTACGAGCAGTACTTC.

The genes are TRBV6-1 and TRBJ2-2; 12 nucleotides agree with TRBD2. V lost 7 bases and J lost 6; bases outside the gene matches: 6. This CDR3 is 15 amino acids long. Germline V gene sequence: CDR1 MNHNS, CDR2 SASEGT. The CDR3 is CASIKTSGRSGELFF. DNA of the CDR3: TGTGCCAGCATTAAGACTAGCGGGAGATCCGGGGAGCTGTTTTTT.

Only a few counts were recorded for this clonotype. This chain uses TRBV6-1 with TRBJ1-1; the match to TRBD1 covers 7 bases. V dropped 7 bases and J dropped 4; count of bases not matched to a gene: 9. The CDR3 covers 14 residues. Germline loops: CDR1 MNHNS, CDR2 SASEGT. The DNA of the CDR3 is TGTGCCAGCACCTCAACAGGGGTTGTCACTGAAGCTTTCTTT. This gives the protein CASTSTGVVTEAFF.

The chain combines TRBV12-3 or TRBV12-4 with TRBJ1-1; possible D gene TRBD1, 5 bases. This CDR3 region has 16 residues. Trimming stripped 8 bases from V and 0 bases from J, with 19 bases between. The CDR3 sequence: CASVKGQDGLNTEAFF. The CDR3 DNA reads TGTGCCAGCGTCAAGGGGCAGGATGGGCTGAACACTGAAGCTTTCTTT.

V and J are TRBV5-1 and TRBJ1-2, with 9 bases matching TRBD1. CDR1 is SGHRS, CDR2 YFSETQ, per germline. The CDR3 covers 14 residues. With 4 bases clipped from V and 4 bases from J, the junction kept 5 bases outside the gene matches. CDR3 nucleotides: TGCGCCAGCAGCATTGGGACAGGGCTCTATGGCTACACCTTC. This encodes CASSIGTGLYGYTF.

The sample holds many counts of this clonotype. V is TRBV5-6 and J is TRBJ1-4; D is uncertain. V dropped 1 base and J dropped 7 bases, with 8 bases sitting between them. Germline V lookup: CDR1 SGHDT, CDR2 YYEEEE. CDR3 size: 13 residues. The CDR3 loop is CASSLRAAEKLFF. CDR3 in DNA: TGTGCCAGCAGCTTGAGGGCTGCTGAAAAACTGTTTTTT.

This rearrangement joins TRBV6-1 to TRBJ1-5; no clear D. Trimming removed 6 bases from V and 7 bases from J, with 10 bases in between. The CDR3 runs to 12 residues. Germline-derived CDR1 and CDR2 are MNHNS and SASEGT. The CDR3 protein is CASRGFDQPQHF. The CDR3 DNA reads TGTGCCAGCAGGGGATTTGACCAGCCCCAGCATTTT.

V gene TRBV7-2 combines with J gene TRBJ2-2; 9 bases are shared with TRBD2. Looked up from germline, CDR1 is SGHTA and CDR2 is FQGNSA. This CDR3 has 15 residues. Trimming removed 3 bases from V and 5 bases from J; junction bases left unmatched: 4. The CDR3 spells CASSFSGRETGELFF. The CDR3 nucleotides are TGTGCCAGCAGCTTTAGCGGGAGAGAAACCGGGGAGCTGTTTTTT.

This clonotype has just a few counts. The chain uses TRBV14 and TRBJ2-5, with D possibly being TRBD1 or TRBD2 (5 bases each). CDR3 length equals 17 residues. CDR1 is SGHDN and CDR2 is FVKESK in the germline V gene. Trimming left V 3 bases short and J 1 base short, with 18 bases between. The DNA for the CDR3 is TGTGCCAGCAGCCAGCGAAATAGCGCAGGGTCCCAAGAGACCCAGTACTTC. Translated: CASSQRNSAGSQETQYF.

This clonotype was observed a handful of times. The chain links TRBV7-6 to TRBJ1-4; 10 nucleotides line up with TRBD1. There are 15 residues in the CDR3. V was pared by 5 bases and J by 6 bases, with 6 bases of the junction left unmatched. From germline, CDR1 is SGHVS and CDR2 FNYEAQ. This chain's CDR3 is CASSKTGGIDEKLFF. DNA of the CDR3: TGTGCCAGCAGCAAGACAGGGGGCATAGATGAAAAACTGTTTTTT.

V usage is TRBV4-1 and J usage is TRBJ1-5, with D unresolved. The V end lost 4 bases, the J end lost 0 bases, and 10 bases lay between the germline ends. Germline CDR1 is MGHRA and CDR2 is YSYEKL. This CDR3 comprises 15 residues. CDR3: CASSPDEPSNQPQHF. CDR3 bases: TGCGCCAGCAGCCCCGACGAGCCTAGCAATCAGCCCCAGCATTTT.

This clonotype has only a few counts. DNA for the CDR3: TGCAGTGCTAGAGATCCAGGGGGCTCCTACAATGAGCAGTTCTTC. It codes for CSARDPGGSYNEQFF. The rearrangement uses TRBV20-1 and TRBJ2-1; TRBD1 aligns across 7 bases. In germline, CDR1 is DFQATT, CDR2 SNEGSKA (reference sequence). This CDR3 has 15 amino acids. Losses at the gene ends were 0 bases for V and 0 bases for J; bases not matched to a gene: 2.

This clonotype was seen more than once but under ten times. The rearrangement uses TRBV28 and TRBJ1-1; 8 bases fit TRBD1. The V and J ends lost 3 bases and 0 bases, in that order; junction bases with no gene match: 3. The V gene's germline CDR1 is MDHEN and CDR2 SYDVKM. This CDR3 region has 15 residues. CDR3 protein: CASSLHRGMNTEAFF. The DNA for the CDR3 is TGTGCCAGCAGTTTGCACAGGGGGATGAACACTGAAGCTTTCTTT.

On this clonotype itself: A read error may explain this, as a much larger clone is one base away. CDR3 sequence reads: CASSSYATDSSLEQYF. CDR3 DNA: TGTGCCAGCAGCTCCTACGCCACGGACTCCTCCCTCGAGCAGTACTTC. The chain links TRBV7-2 to TRBJ2-7, with D perhaps matching TRBD2 (5 bases). This CDR3 comprises 16 residues. Germline V gene data show CDR1 as SGHTA and CDR2 as FQGNSA. Trimming pared 4 bases from V and 6 bases from J, leaving 22 bases between.

This sequence joins TRBV9 and TRBJ1-1, with D unresolved. CDR1 SGDLS and CDR2 YYNGEE come from the germline V gene. The CDR3 is made up of 15 amino acids. V was pared by 0 bases and J by 1 base, with 10 bases between. CDR3 bases: TGTGCCAGCAGCGTAGGGATAGAGTCGAACACTGAAGCTTTCTTT. Translation: CASSVGIESNTEAFF.

A few counts support this clonotype. V usage is TRBV13 and J usage is TRBJ2-7; no firm D call. Germline CDR1 reads PRHDT; CDR2 reads FYEKMQ (reference sequence). The CDR3 totals 13 residues. V shed 3 bases and J shed 3 bases, with 9 bases lying between them. CDR3 DNA: TGTGCCAGCAGCTTTGGGGAAAACTACGAGCAGTACTTC. This gives the protein CASSFGENYEQYF. Supplemented by reference TRBV13 and TRBJ2-7, the full variable domain reads AAGVIQSPRHLIKEKRETATLKCYPIPRHDTVYWYQQGPGQDPQFLISFYEKMQSDKGSIPDRFSAQQFSDYHSELNMSSLELGDSALYFCASSFGENYEQYFGPGTRLTVT.

This clonotype showed up just a few times. The rearrangement links TRBV10-3 to TRBJ2-3, with 8 bases that match TRBD1. The germline CDR1 and CDR2 sequences are ENHRY and SYGVKD. This CDR3 comprises 14 residues. With 7 bases clipped from V and 4 bases from J, the junction kept 7 bases outside the gene matches. CDR3 sequence: CAITKTGEADTQYF. The DNA of the CDR3 is TGTGCCATCACCAAGACAGGGGAGGCAGATACGCAGTATTTT.

Note on this clonotype: A read error may account for a junction end that differs from germline. The rearrangement links TRBV7-8 to TRBJ1-6; D call uncertain. Germline lookup yields CDR1 SGHVS and CDR2 FQNEAQ. The CDR3 has 15 residues. The CDR3 DNA is TGTGCCAGCAGCTTAGTGGCAGATTATAGTTCACCCCTCCACTTT. Protein product: CASSLVADYSSPLHF.

The sample holds a few counts of this clonotype. This chain links TRBV12-3 or TRBV12-4 with TRBJ2-1, with D unresolved. The CDR3 runs to 15 residues. V lost 1 base and J 2 bases, leaving 9 bases between the germline ends. The CDR3 here is CASSLESGTYNEQFF. The CDR3 DNA sequence: TGTGCCAGCAGTTTAGAGAGTGGGACCTACAATGAGCAGTTCTTC.